This T cell receptor beta chain was obtained from a study of regulatory T cells in long-lasting Graves disease. This clonotype was found many times. Arm-PCR of CDR3 regions and iRepertoire HTBI primers were the basis on which TCR beta libraries were built. TCRdb processed the multiplex PCR reads anew with MiXCR; each CDR3 protein has one entry. The table shows roughly 520,000 distinct CDR3 sequences, with around 12% occurring only once. Time point: newly diagnosed GD, antithyroid drugs for less than 3 months. PBMC-derived RNA was used for the TCR library. Trimming took off 3 bases at V and 1 base at J, with 12 bases between the two ends. The CDR3 consists of 15 residues. Separately, the same data were catalogued under a study of T cells in Graves' hyperthyroidism and ophthalmopathy. That paper adds: Clonotypes that were expanded in thyroid above 0.001 mostly appeared in blood too.

The TCR comes from a woman in her twenties or thirties with Graves disease. The specimen was peripheral blood mononuclear cells (PBMCs), collected at new diagnosis, from a patient treated with antithyroid drugs. The chain recombines TRBV12-3 or TRBV12-4 with TRBJ1-2, with D unclear. The CDR3 region has the DNA TGTGCCAGCAGTTTGTGGGCCGTAAATAACTATGGCTACACCTTC. This sequence encodes CASSLWAVNNYGYTF.